The clone carrying this T cell receptor beta chain showed up many times. The sample is drawn from a study of T-cell reconstitution after alpha-beta-depleted transplantation in children. The germline V gene has CDR1 SGHDN and CDR2 FVKESK. This CDR3 comprises 13 residues. V lost 0 bases, J lost 4 bases, and 7 bases lay in between. The library targeted TCRbeta and was prepared with unique molecular identifiers. TCRdb re-derived calls from the PCR reads in MiXCR, one entry per CDR3 protein. In the table there are about 610,000 distinct CDR3 sequences, approximately 10% of which are singletons. The clonotype comes from a human donor who donated a stem cell graft to a child with acute myeloid leukemia. This sequence joins TRBV14 and TRBJ2-7; no definite D call. Sequences were derived from PBMCs from the stem cell graft donor, sampled from the stem cell graft. This CDR3 reads CASSQDLLYEQYF. Here the CDR3 DNA reads TGTGCCAGCAGCCAAGATCTCCTATACGAGCAGTACTTC.